The 24 T cell receptor beta chains given below trace back to one sample, sequenced in a study of regulatory T cells in long-lasting Graves disease. Sequencing libraries for TCR beta were prepared with iRepertoire HTBI primers and Arm-PCR of CDR3 regions. Using its own MiXCR run on the multiplex PCR reads, TCRdb lists one record per CDR3 protein. This table holds about 470,000 distinct CDR3 sequences, 20% to 25% found once. Time point given: persistent/refractory GD, antithyroid drugs over 5 years with positive TRAb. The TCR library used RNA extracted from PBMCs. The material was peripheral blood mononuclear cells (PBMCs), obtained when the disease was refractory, from a patient treated with antithyroid drugs. The source of these receptors is a female donor with Graves disease.

The chain links TRBV11-2 to TRBJ1-4; unclear D gene. The CDR3 totals 17 residues. Between the trimmed V and J ends, which lost 6 bases and 0 bases, there was a span of 17 bases. In germline, CDR1 is SGHAT, CDR2 FQNNGV. The CDR3 loop reads CASRLHSDKATNEKLFF. The CDR3 DNA sequence: TGTGCCAGCAGGCTACATAGCGATAAAGCAACTAATGAAAAACTGTTTTTT.

Many counts were recorded for this clonotype. The rearrangement joins TRBV11-2 to TRBJ1-1, with TRBD1 matching 8 bases. The germline V gene encodes CDR1 SGHAT and CDR2 FQNNGV. CDR3 length: 12 amino acids. V was clipped by 5 bases and J by 5 bases; unmatched bases: 1. CDR3 in DNA: TGTGCCAGCAGCGGACAGGGTACTGAAGCTTTCTTT. Its translation: CASSGQGTEAFF.

This clonotype was seen just once. The chain combines TRBV12-3 or TRBV12-4 with TRBJ2-3; 8 nucleotides align to TRBD2. The junction had 6 bases not matched to a gene; V was cut back by 3 bases and J by 4 bases. The CDR3 sequence is 15 residues long. The CDR3 DNA sequence: TGTGCCAGCAGTTTTGAGCGGGAGATCGCAGATACGCAGTATTTT. It codes for CASSFEREIADTQYF.

This clonotype came up many times. The chain is built from TRBV6-1 and TRBJ2-7, with 7 bases fitting TRBD1. The CDR3 spans 15 residues. CDR1 is MNHNS and CDR2 is SASEGT in the germline V gene. The V gene end was trimmed by 0 bases and the J gene end by 4 bases; junction bases not matched to a gene: 6. The CDR3 region is CASSEAGTAFYEQYF. CDR3 coding DNA: TGTGCCAGCAGTGAAGCCGGGACAGCCTTTTACGAGCAGTACTTC.

The rearrangement uses TRBV7-9 and TRBJ2-7; D remains unclear. The germline CDR1 and CDR2 sequences are SEHNR and FQNEAQ (reference sequence). The germline V and J ends were trimmed by 1 base and 5 bases, with 15 bases remaining between them. CDR3 length equals 15 residues. In DNA form, the CDR3 reads TGTGCCAGCAGCTTAGTGGTAGGGCTATACGACGAGCAGTACTTC. This encodes CASSLVVGLYDEQYF.

This clonotype was recorded at least ten times. The chain has TRBV6-5 and TRBJ1-1; D perhaps matches TRBD1 (5 bases). Germline V gives CDR1 MNHEY, CDR2 SVGAGI. Trimming cost V 2 bases and J 0 bases, with 10 bases left between them. The CDR3 consists of 15 residues. DNA of the CDR3: TGTGCCAGCAGTTACCGCGGCAGGGTGAACACTGAAGCTTTCTTT. Translation gives CASSYRGRVNTEAFF.

In its sample, this clonotype was seen many times. The CDR3, as DNA: TGTGCCAGCAGCCCGAGCCCCGGGACTCTGTCCTACGAGCAGTACTTC. The encoded protein is CASSPSPGTLSYEQYF. The gene calls are TRBV9 and TRBJ2-7; D may be TRBD2 (6 bases). The CDR3 spans 16 residues. V was trimmed by 4 bases and J by 1 base, leaving 18 bases between them. Germline V gives CDR1 SGDLS, CDR2 YYNGEE.

This chain links TRBV9 with TRBJ1-2, with D possibly being TRBD1 (5 bases). Per germline, CDR1 SGDLS and CDR2 YYNGEE. V was pared by 4 bases and J by 3 bases, with 22 bases between. The CDR3 covers 17 residues. The CDR3 sequence: CASSPSLRDGGYYGYTF. The CDR3 region has the DNA TGTGCCAGCAGCCCCTCCCTCAGGGATGGAGGGTACTATGGCTACACCTTC.

In its sample, this clonotype was seen many times. CDR3 loop: CASNRGGYNEQFF. Written as DNA, the CDR3 is TGTGCCAGCAACAGGGGGGGATACAATGAGCAGTTCTTC. The rearrangement joins TRBV28 to TRBJ2-1; a possible D gene is TRBD1 (8 bases). The CDR3 runs to 13 residues. The V and J ends lost 7 bases and 4 bases respectively, with 11 bases between them. In germline, CDR1 is MDHEN, CDR2 SYDVKM.

The chain has TRBV4-1 and TRBJ1-5, with a tentative D call TRBD1 (5 bases). This CDR3 comprises 16 residues. Germline V CDR1 and CDR2: MGHRA, YSYEKL. The V end was cut by 3 bases, the J end by 4 bases, with 16 bases between. CDR3 sequence reads: CASSHSVGQRNQPQHF. For the CDR3, the DNA is TGCGCCAGCAGCCATTCCGTCGGACAAAGGAATCAGCCCCAGCATTTT.

This clonotype showed up many times. V gene TRBV28 combines with J gene TRBJ1-1; D remains ambiguous. Trimming removed 2 bases at V and 7 bases at J, with 14 bases between. Germline CDR1 reads MDHEN; CDR2 reads SYDVKM. This CDR3 is 14 amino acids long. CDR3 protein: CASSLRRADREAFF. CDR3 sequence (DNA): TGTGCCAGCAGTTTACGCCGGGCCGATCGTGAAGCTTTCTTT. The whole variable domain, filled in from reference TRBV28 and TRBJ1-1, reads DVKVTQSSRYLVKRTGEKVFLECVQDMDHENMFWYRQDPGLGLRLIYFSYDVKMKEKGDIPEGYSVSREKKERFSLILESASTNQTSMYLCASSLRRADREAFFGQGTRLTVV.

This clonotype was seen a few times. Germline and junction disagree at one end, which may indicate a read error. The chain carries TRBV12-3 or TRBV12-4 and TRBJ2-2, with 12 bases lining up with TRBD1. The length of the CDR3 is 21 residues. The CDR3 sequence is CANSLEARWGQGAANTGELFF. DNA for the CDR3: TGTGCCAACAGTTTAGAGGCGAGGTGGGGACAGGGGGCGGCGAACACCGGGGAGCTGTTTTTT.

V usage is TRBV5-5 and J usage is TRBJ2-7; D remains unclear. Trimming removed 0 bases at V and 7 bases at J, with 17 bases between. The CDR3 is 15 residues long. Germline lookup yields CDR1 SGHKS and CDR2 YYEKEE (reference sequence). The DNA for the CDR3 is TGTGCCAGCAGCTTGGCCGGACCCTACCCTGATGAGCAGTACTTC. Protein product: CASSLAGPYPDEQYF.

The table lists this clonotype with many counts. The chain combines TRBV28 with TRBJ1-4; D perhaps matches TRBD1 (5 bases). The germline V and J ends were trimmed by 5 bases and 7 bases, with 17 bases remaining between them. The CDR3 is 15 residues long. CDR1 and CDR2 (germline): MDHEN, SYDVKM. CDR3 bases: TGTGCCAGCAGTGCCGACTCATTTCAGGGTGAAAAACTGTTTTTT. This codes for CASSADSFQGEKLFF.

The V gene is TRBV30, the J gene TRBJ1-2; the D is unclear. Germline CDR1 is GTSNPN and CDR2 is SVGIG (reference sequence). Trimming shortened V by 3 bases and J by 0 bases, and 8 bases separated the two germline ends. The CDR3 is 13 amino acids. CDR3 sequence: CAWRGPPNYGYTF. The DNA of the CDR3 is TGTGCCTGGAGGGGTCCGCCTAACTATGGCTACACCTTC. Based on the CDR3 plus reference TRBV30 and TRBJ1-2, the full variable domain is SQTIHQWPATLVQPVGSPLSLECTVEGTSNPNLYWYRQAAGRGLQLLFYSVGIGQISSEVPQNLSASRPQDRQFILSSKKLLLSDSGFYLCAWRGPPNYGYTFGSGTRLTVV.

This clonotype was seen a few times. J is TRBJ1-5 and V is TRBV4-1; 7 bases are a match to TRBD1. Germline V CDR1 and CDR2: MGHRA, YSYEKL. The CDR3 sequence is 17 residues long. V was clipped by 0 bases and J by 2 bases; unmatched bases: 7. Written as DNA, the CDR3 is TGCGCCAGCAGCCAAGATTTGAGGCAGGGGGGCAATCAGCCCCAGCATTTT. This gives the protein CASSQDLRQGGNQPQHF.

This clonotype was observed a single time. The chain uses TRBV7-9 and TRBJ2-5; D assignment may be TRBD1 or TRBD2 (6 bases each). The DNA end is more similar to TRBJ2-1, so the J call may be wrong. The germline CDR1 and CDR2 sequences are SEHNR and FQNEAQ (reference sequence). The CDR3 has 15 amino acids. CDR3 in amino acids: CASSRSTGWGGEQFF. For the CDR3, the DNA is TGTGCCAGCAGCCGAAGTACAGGGTGGGGAGGTGAGCAGTTCTTC.

This clonotype was seen at least ten times. V gene TRBV6-1 combines with J gene TRBJ2-5; a possible D gene is TRBD2 (5 bases). CDR1 MNHNS and CDR2 SASEGT come from the germline V gene. The CDR3 is made up of 13 amino acids. The CDR3 protein is CATSEGTPQTQYF. In DNA form, the CDR3 reads TGTGCGACCAGCGAGGGTACCCCACAGACCCAGTACTTC.

At least ten counts were recorded for this clonotype. The V and J genes are TRBV28 and TRBJ1-5, with D tentatively TRBD1 (6 bases). CDR3 length: 16 amino acids. Per the germline V gene, CDR1 is MDHEN and CDR2 is SYDVKM. V lost 2 bases and J 6 bases, leaving 17 bases between the germline ends. CDR3 DNA: TGTGCCAGCAGTTTAAGGGGAGGGGGGGTGAGTCAGCCCCAGCATTTT. This codes for CASSLRGGGVSQPQHF. Full variable domain (remainder filled in from reference TRBV28 and TRBJ1-5): DVKVTQSSRYLVKRTGEKVFLECVQDMDHENMFWYRQDPGLGLRLIYFSYDVKMKEKGDIPEGYSVSREKKERFSLILESASTNQTSMYLCASSLRGGGVSQPQHFGDGTRLSIL.

With respect to this clonotype: A much larger clonotype is one base distant, so this may be a read error. The V gene is TRBV28, the J gene TRBJ2-7; 7 bases fit TRBD1. This CDR3 has 13 residues. The germline V gene encodes CDR1 MDHEN and CDR2 SYDVKM. The CDR3 here is CAGSYRGYYEQYF. The CDR3 nucleotides read TGTGCCGGCAGTTACAGGGGCTACTACGAGCAGTACTTC.

With regard to this clonotype: This likely stems from a read error, as it lies one base from a far larger clone. V usage is TRBV27 and J usage is TRBJ1-2; tentatively, D is TRBD1 (6 bases). Germline V lookup: CDR1 MNHEY, CDR2 SMNVEV (reference sequence). CDR3 length: 14 amino acids. V was shortened by 0 bases and J by 8 bases, with 13 bases between the two germline ends. CDR3 sequence (DNA): TGTGCCAGCAGTTTATCCGGGACAAACCAAGGCTACACCTTC. Translation gives CASSLSGTNQGYTF.

This clonotype was observed many times. V gene TRBV19 combines with J gene TRBJ1-2; D not resolved. Per germline, CDR1 LNHDA and CDR2 SQIVND (reference sequence). The V end lost 10 bases, the J end lost 0 bases, and 12 bases lay between the germline ends. The CDR3 totals 13 residues. This chain's CDR3 is CATKAQSNYGYTF. The CDR3 DNA reads as TGTGCCACTAAGGCCCAATCTAACTATGGCTACACCTTC.

In its sample, this clonotype was seen many times. The chain links TRBV27 to TRBJ2-5; 8 bases are shared with TRBD2. The CDR3 totals 14 residues. V dropped 4 bases and J dropped 4; count of bases not matched to a gene: 5. The V gene's germline CDR1 is MNHEY and CDR2 SMNVEV (reference sequence). In nucleotides, the CDR3 is TGTGCCAGCAGTTCGTCCACTAGCGGAGAGACCCAGTACTTC. Translation gives CASSSSTSGETQYF.

Note on this clonotype: The conserved closing phenylalanine or tryptophan is absent in this CDR3, likely reflecting a read error. The chain recombines TRBV19 with TRBJ2-6; 7 bases agree with TRBD1. The CDR3 has 15 residues. V shed 4 bases and J 4 bases; nucleotides not matched to a gene: 4. Germline CDR1 is LNHDA and CDR2 is SQIVND (reference sequence). CDR3 amino acids: CASSTTGVGANVLTS. CDR3 bases: TGTGCCAGTAGTACTACAGGGGTCGGGGCCAACGTCCTGACTTCC.